Following are 23 T cell receptor beta chains from one sample sequenced in a study of blood T cell repertoires in COVID-19. TCRdb keeps only in-frame clones here, not all; method: immunoSEQ multiplex PCR. The sample holds some 180,000 clones, roughly 79% seen once. The source material was peripheral blood. These TCRs come from a woman in her forties with COVID-19, enrolled during active disease.

This chain uses TRBV19 with TRBJ1-4, with D perhaps TRBD1 (6 bases). Germline-derived CDR1 and CDR2 are LNHDA and SQIVND (reference sequence). Trimming cost V 4 bases and J 8 bases, with 17 bases left between them. The CDR3 runs 15 residues. The DNA for the CDR3 is TGTGCCAGTAGTAAGGACAGATATAATGTGGAAAAACTGTTTTTT. Amino acids: CASSKDRYNVEKLFF.

This chain connects TRBV10-2 to TRBJ2-3, with TRBD2 identical over 7 bases. The CDR3 has 15 amino acids. Unmatched junction bases numbered 11, after V lost 8 bases and J lost 3 bases. Germline V lookup: CDR1 WSHSY, CDR2 SAAADI. The CDR3 nucleotides read TGCGCCAGCGGATACGGGGCGGGAGTTACAGATACGCAGTATTTT. Protein sequence: CASGYGAGVTDTQYF.

This rearrangement joins TRBV24-1 to TRBJ2-2, with a tentative D call TRBD1 (5 bases). The germline V gene encodes CDR1 KGHDR and CDR2 SFDVKD. V was clipped by 7 bases and J by 1 base, with 6 bases between them. The CDR3 length is 13 residues. CDR3 sequence (DNA): TGTGCCACCAGGCAGGGGAACACCGGGGAGCTGTTTTTT. Its translation: CATRQGNTGELFF.

J is TRBJ1-2 and V is TRBV7-9; D not certain. The V end lost 1 base, the J end lost 4 bases, and 10 bases lay between the germline ends. The CDR3 runs to 14 residues. Germline V gene lookup returns CDR1 SEHNR and CDR2 FQNEAQ (reference sequence). The CDR3 protein is CASSLDSMFYGYTF. The CDR3 nucleotides are TGTGCCAGCAGCTTAGACTCCATGTTCTATGGCTACACCTTC.

The chain couples TRBV3-1 (or the pseudogene TRBV3-2) to TRBJ2-5; no reliable D call. This CDR3 spans 17 amino acids. Deletions cut 1 base from V and 4 bases from J, with 19 bases between. The germline gives CDR1 LGHDT, CDR2 YNNKEL (reference sequence). In nucleotides, the CDR3 is TGTGCCAGCAGCCAAGGCCCCGCACTAATAATGGGAGAGACCCAGTACTTC. Encoded protein: CASSQGPALIMGETQYF.

CDR3 sequence (DNA): TGCAGTGCTAAGACAGGGCGCGAGCAGTACTTC. The encoded protein is CSAKTGREQYF. The chain links TRBV20-1 to TRBJ2-7; TRBD1 agrees at 7 bases. Germline CDR1 and CDR2: DFQATT and SNEGSKA (reference sequence). CDR3 size: 11 residues. Trimming at V came to 4 bases and at J to 6 bases, leaving 3 bases not matched to a gene.

The chain recombines TRBV27 with TRBJ2-7, with TRBD1 matching 7 bases. Trimming removed 5 bases from V and 4 bases from J; junction bases left unmatched: 5. This CDR3 has 13 residues. From germline, CDR1 is MNHEY and CDR2 SMNVEV (reference sequence). CDR3 bases: TGTGCCAGCAGTCCGGGGACAGCGTACGAGCAGTACTTC. This codes for CASSPGTAYEQYF.

V is TRBV4-1 and J is TRBJ2-1, with D possibly TRBD1 on 6 matching bases. The CDR3 is made up of 16 amino acids. The V end lost 2 bases, the J end lost 1 base, and 12 bases lay between the germline ends. The germline V gene has CDR1 MGHRA and CDR2 YSYEKL. The CDR3 DNA sequence: TGCGCCAGCAGCCAACCCGACAGGAAATCCTACAATGAGCAGTTCTTC. It yields the protein CASSQPDRKSYNEQFF.

The rearrangement links TRBV19 to TRBJ2-3; 8 bases map to TRBD2. V dropped 5 bases and J dropped 8; count of bases not matched to a gene: 9. CDR1 and CDR2 (germline): LNHDA, SQIVND (reference sequence). CDR3 length: 14 amino acids. CDR3 in DNA: TGTGCCAGTAGTCTCGGGACTAGGAAGGGTACGCAGTATTTT. It is translated as CASSLGTRKGTQYF.

V is TRBV19 and J is TRBJ2-3; 7 positions agree with TRBD2. Germline V gene sequence: CDR1 LNHDA, CDR2 SQIVND (reference sequence). This CDR3 contains 15 residues. Unmatched junction bases numbered 6, after V lost 6 bases and J lost 0 bases. The CDR3, as DNA: TGTGCCAGTAGGCTTCTAGCGGAAAGCACAGATACGCAGTATTTT. Encoded protein: CASRLLAESTDTQYF.

This sequence joins TRBV30 and TRBJ1-2; D gene unclear. The V gene's germline CDR1 is GTSNPN and CDR2 SVGIG (reference sequence). Trimming cost V 3 bases and J 7 bases, with 9 bases left between them. The CDR3 is 11 residues long. The CDR3 bases are TGTGCCTGGAGCTGGGCCGGTGGCTACACCTTC. As protein: CAWSWAGGYTF. The variable domain in full, completed from reference TRBV30 and TRBJ1-2, reads SQTIHQWPATLVQPVGSPLSLECTVEGTSNPNLYWYRQAAGRGLQLLFYSVGIGQISSEVPQNLSASRPQDRQFILSSKKLLLSDSGFYLCAWSWAGGYTFGSGTRLTVV.

This clone was observed a few times. The chain uses TRBV23-1 and TRBJ2-7; weak D call: TRBD1 (6 bases). TRBV23-1 qualifies as an ORF whose function is uncertain. CDR3 length: 16 amino acids. Trimming shortened V by 7 bases and J by 0 bases, and 19 bases separated the two germline ends. CDR3 sequence (DNA): TGCGCCAGCACCCAGCCCGGGACACCGAACTCCTACGAGCAGTACGTC. This gives the protein CASTQPGTPNSYEQYV.

This chain uses TRBV27 with TRBJ2-5, with D perhaps TRBD1 (7 bases). Per the germline V gene, CDR1 is MNHEY and CDR2 is SMNVEV (reference sequence). The CDR3 extends over 13 amino acids. The V and J ends lost 6 bases and 5 bases respectively, with 13 bases between them. The CDR3 reads CASSRGVGETQYF. CDR3 DNA sequence: TGTGCCAGCAGCAGGGGGGTCGGGGAGACCCAGTACTTC.

This sequence joins TRBV28 and TRBJ2-1; 9 bases align to TRBD2. V dropped 7 bases and J dropped 2; count of bases not matched to a gene: 18. Germline-derived CDR1 and CDR2 are MDHEN and SYDVKM. CDR3 length equals 19 residues. The CDR3 is CASTSNSLAGSNPYNEQFF. Written as DNA, the CDR3 is TGTGCCAGCACCTCTAATAGTCTAGCGGGGAGTAACCCCTACAATGAGCAGTTCTTC. The variable domain in full, completed from reference TRBV28 and TRBJ2-1, reads DVKVTQSSRYLVKRTGEKVFLECVQDMDHENMFWYRQDPGLGLRLIYFSYDVKMKEKGDIPEGYSVSREKKERFSLILESASTNQTSMYLCASTSNSLAGSNPYNEQFFGPGTRLTVL.

V is TRBV28 and J is TRBJ2-7; 8 nucleotides line up with TRBD1. In germline, CDR1 is MDHEN, CDR2 SYDVKM. The V gene end was trimmed by 5 bases and the J gene end by 6 bases; junction bases not matched to a gene: 3. This CDR3 is built from 12 residues. The CDR3 is CASSVDRAEQYF. As DNA, the CDR3 is TGTGCCAGCAGTGTGGACAGGGCCGAGCAGTACTTC.

A few counts support this clone. V is TRBV29-1 and J is TRBJ2-5; 11 bases align to TRBD2. Germline V gives CDR1 SQVTM, CDR2 ANQGSEA. This CDR3 is 14 amino acids long. The junction had 4 bases not matched to a gene; V was cut back by 6 bases and J by 1 base. For the CDR3, the DNA is TGCAGCGTCAGACTAGCGGGGATCCAAGAGACCCAGTACTTC. Encoded protein: CSVRLAGIQETQYF.

This clone was observed once. The chain combines TRBV11-2 with TRBJ2-3, with D maybe TRBD1 (6 bases). The CDR3 runs to 16 residues. Germline V CDR1 and CDR2: SGHAT, FQNNGV. V dropped 5 bases and J dropped 7 bases, with 22 bases sitting between them. The DNA for the CDR3 is TGTGCCAGCAGCCTCGGTGGACTCCAGGGGTGGTATACGCAGTATTTT. This encodes CASSLGGLQGWYTQYF.

This chain uses TRBV6-1 with TRBJ2-5; the match to TRBD2 covers 10 bases. The CDR3 has 15 amino acids. Trimming removed 3 bases from V and 5 bases from J; junction bases left unmatched: 6. Per germline, CDR1 MNHNS and CDR2 SASEGT. Here the CDR3 DNA reads TGTGCCAGCAGTGAGGAGCGGGAGGGCCTGGAGACCCAGTACTTC. The encoded protein is CASSEEREGLETQYF.

The DNA of the CDR3 is TGTGCCAGTAAGCAGGGGGACAACACTGAAGCTTTCTTT. Protein sequence: CASKQGDNTEAFF. The rearrangement joins TRBV19 to TRBJ1-1, with 7 bases lining up with TRBD1. The CDR3 totals 13 residues. CDR1 LNHDA and CDR2 SQIVND come from the germline V gene (reference sequence). The V and J ends lost 7 bases and 2 bases, in that order; junction bases with no gene match: 4.

The chain links TRBV10-2 to TRBJ1-2; tentative D call: TRBD1 (5 bases). Germline assignment: CDR1 WSHSY and CDR2 SAAADI. The CDR3 loop spans 13 amino acids. Trimming pared 8 bases from V and 4 bases from J, leaving 14 bases between. The CDR3 loop reads CASGGTDFYGYTF. Written as DNA, the CDR3 is TGCGCCAGCGGGGGGACGGATTTCTATGGCTACACCTTC.

The rearrangement joins TRBV7-8 to TRBJ2-7, with TRBD2 as a possible D gene (6 bases). Trimming pared 5 bases from V and 7 bases from J, leaving 24 bases between. CDR3 length: 16 residues. Germline CDR1 and CDR2: SGHVS and FQNEAQ. The CDR3 loop reads CASSKLSGLDPGEQYF. CDR3 bases: TGTGCCAGCAGCAAACTTAGCGGCTTGGATCCGGGGGAGCAGTACTTC. The full variable domain, its missing parts supplied by reference TRBV7-8 and TRBJ2-7, is GAGVSQSPRYKVAKRGQDVALRCDPISGHVSLFWYQQALGQGPEFLTYFQNEAQLDKSGLPSDRFFAERPEGSVSTLKIQRTQQEDSAVYLCASSKLSGLDPGEQYFGPGTRLTVT.

CDR3 DNA sequence: TGTGCCAGTGGTCAAGCTGGGGGGGCAGATACGCAGTATTTT. Protein sequence: CASGQAGGADTQYF. The V call is TRBV19, the J call TRBJ2-3, with 7 bases aligning to TRBD2. Trimming at V came to 8 bases and at J to 4 bases, leaving 9 bases not matched to a gene. The V gene's germline CDR1 is LNHDA and CDR2 SQIVND (reference sequence). This CDR3 comprises 14 residues.

In this sample, this clone turned up once. This chain uses TRBV27 with TRBJ2-3, with 9 nucleotides matching TRBD1. The germline CDR1 and CDR2 sequences are MNHEY and SMNVEV (reference sequence). CDR3 size: 16 residues. Trimming at V came to 5 bases and at J to 4 bases, leaving 10 bases not matched to a gene. CDR3 nucleotides: TGTGCCAGCAGTCCTCTGGGACAGGGAGTATCAGATACGCAGTATTTT. Its translation: CASSPLGQGVSDTQYF.